The 7 T cell receptor beta chains below were found in one sample sequenced in a study of shared clonotypes between healthy human individuals. TCRdb keeps only in-frame clones here, not all; method: immunoSEQ multiplex PCR. In the table there are about 460,000 clones, roughly three quarters of which are singletons. Material for sequencing was PBMCs. These receptors all come from a woman between 35 and 50 years old in good health. Some clones in this sample may be carry-over from other donors' samples.

This clone has more than one count but fewer than ten. V usage is TRBV5-1 and J usage is TRBJ1-3; no clear D. Germline values: CDR1 SGHRS, CDR2 YFSETQ. The CDR3 extends over 14 amino acids. The V and J ends lost 0 bases and 0 bases respectively, with 4 bases between them. This CDR3 reads CASSLDFSGNTIYF. As DNA, the CDR3 is TGCGCCAGCAGCTTGGACTTCTCTGGAAACACCATATATTTT.

This clone was observed a few times. The chain couples TRBV27 to TRBJ2-1; 8 nucleotides match TRBD2. CDR3 length equals 16 residues. Germline assignment: CDR1 MNHEY and CDR2 SMNVEV (reference sequence). After removal of 6 bases from V and 1 base from J, the junction contained 8 bases not matched to a gene. The CDR3 nucleotides read TGTGCCAGCAGGACAGCGGGAGCATTATCCTACAATGAGCAGTTCTTC. Protein: CASRTAGALSYNEQFF.

The count of this clone is one. V is TRBV7-2 and J is TRBJ2-3, with TRBD2 as a possible D gene (5 bases). The CDR3 length is 15 residues. V was pared by 0 bases and J by 5 bases, with 12 bases between. The germline CDR1 and CDR2 sequences are SGHTA and FQGNSA. The DNA for the CDR3 is TGTGCCAGCAGCTTAGCTGGAGGATTGGGAGATACGCAGTATTTT. It codes for CASSLAGGLGDTQYF.

This chain links TRBV30 with TRBJ2-5; unclear D gene. Germline values: CDR1 GTSNPN, CDR2 SVGIG (reference sequence). This CDR3 comprises 13 residues. Trimming removed 2 bases at V and 4 bases at J, with 11 bases between. CDR3: CAWSPLPAETQYF. Here the CDR3 DNA reads TGTGCCTGGAGTCCGCTGCCGGCAGAGACCCAGTACTTC.

In this sample, this clone turned up a few times. The gene calls are TRBV6-5 and TRBJ2-7; 12 bases match TRBD2. V was clipped by 0 bases and J by 2 bases; unmatched bases: 2. Germline-derived CDR1 and CDR2 are MNHEY and SVGAGI. The CDR3 totals 16 residues. CDR3 in amino acids: CASSYSGLAGAYEQYF. The DNA of the CDR3 is TGTGCCAGCAGTTACTCGGGACTAGCGGGCGCCTACGAGCAGTACTTC.

The chain recombines TRBV4-3 with TRBJ2-1, with 7 nucleotides matching TRBD2. The CDR3 length is 13 residues. V gave up 1 base and J gave up 9 bases; unmatched junction bases: 3. Germline loops: CDR1 LGHNA, CDR2 YSLEER. CDR3 sequence: CASSQGPGGEQFF. In DNA, the CDR3 is TGCGCCAGCAGCCAAGGCCCGGGGGGTGAGCAGTTCTTC.

The genes are TRBV2 and TRBJ2-1; TRBD2 might be the D (5 bases). The germline V and J ends were trimmed by 6 bases and 9 bases, with 15 bases remaining between them. CDR3 length: 13 residues. Germline CDR1 and CDR2: SNHLY and FYNNEI. Written as DNA, the CDR3 is TGTGCCAGCAGCGCACAACAAGGAGGTGAGCAGTTCTTC. It yields the protein CASSAQQGGEQFF.